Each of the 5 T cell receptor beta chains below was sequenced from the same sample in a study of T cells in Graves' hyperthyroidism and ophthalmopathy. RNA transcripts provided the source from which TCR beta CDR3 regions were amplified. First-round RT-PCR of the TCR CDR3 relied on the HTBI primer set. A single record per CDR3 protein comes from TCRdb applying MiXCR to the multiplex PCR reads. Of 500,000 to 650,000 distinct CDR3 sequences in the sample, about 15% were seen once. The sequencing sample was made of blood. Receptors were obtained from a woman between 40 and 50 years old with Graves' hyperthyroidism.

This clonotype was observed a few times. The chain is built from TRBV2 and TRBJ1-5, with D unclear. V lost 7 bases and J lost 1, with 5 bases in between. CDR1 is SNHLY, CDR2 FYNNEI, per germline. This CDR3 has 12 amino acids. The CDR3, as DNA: TGTGCCAGCATGGCCAGCAATCAGCCCCAGCATTTT. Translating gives CASMASNQPQHF.

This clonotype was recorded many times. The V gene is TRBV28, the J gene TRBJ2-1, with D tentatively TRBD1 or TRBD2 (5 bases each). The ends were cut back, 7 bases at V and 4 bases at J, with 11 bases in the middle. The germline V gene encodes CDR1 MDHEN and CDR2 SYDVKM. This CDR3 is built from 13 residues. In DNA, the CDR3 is TGTGCCAGCAAGTCTGGGGGATACAATGAGCAGTTCTTC. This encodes CASKSGGYNEQFF.

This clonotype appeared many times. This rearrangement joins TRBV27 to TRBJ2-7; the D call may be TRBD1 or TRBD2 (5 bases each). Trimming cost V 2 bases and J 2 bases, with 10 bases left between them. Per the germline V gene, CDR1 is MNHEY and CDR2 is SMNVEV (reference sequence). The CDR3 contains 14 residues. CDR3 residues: CASSLKGSPYEQYF. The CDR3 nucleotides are TGTGCCAGCAGTTTAAAGGGGAGCCCCTACGAGCAGTACTTC.

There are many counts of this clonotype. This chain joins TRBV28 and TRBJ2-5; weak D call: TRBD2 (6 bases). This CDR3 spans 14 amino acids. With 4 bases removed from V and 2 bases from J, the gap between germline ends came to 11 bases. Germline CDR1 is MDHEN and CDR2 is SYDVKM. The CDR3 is CASSYLGGQETQYF. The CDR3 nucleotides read TGTGCCAGCAGTTATTTGGGAGGACAAGAGACCCAGTACTTC.

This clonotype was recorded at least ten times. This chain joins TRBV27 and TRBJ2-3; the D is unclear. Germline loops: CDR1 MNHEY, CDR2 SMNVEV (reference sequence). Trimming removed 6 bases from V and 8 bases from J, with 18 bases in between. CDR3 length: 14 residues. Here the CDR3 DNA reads TGTGCCAGCAGCGACTGGCTCCCCAAGGGTACGCAGTATTTT. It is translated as CASSDWLPKGTQYF.